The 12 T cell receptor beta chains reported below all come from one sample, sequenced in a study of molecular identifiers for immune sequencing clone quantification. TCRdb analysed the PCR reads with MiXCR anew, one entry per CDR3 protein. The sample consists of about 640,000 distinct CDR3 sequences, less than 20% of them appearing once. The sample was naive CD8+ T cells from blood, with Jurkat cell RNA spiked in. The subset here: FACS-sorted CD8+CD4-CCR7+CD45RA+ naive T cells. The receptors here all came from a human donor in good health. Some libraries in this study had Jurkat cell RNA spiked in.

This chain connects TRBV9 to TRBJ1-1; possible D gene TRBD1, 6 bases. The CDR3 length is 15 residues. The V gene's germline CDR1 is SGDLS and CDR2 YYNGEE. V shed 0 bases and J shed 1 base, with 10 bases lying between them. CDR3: CASSVEGTPNTEAFF. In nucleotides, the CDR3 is TGTGCCAGCAGCGTAGAAGGGACACCGAACACTGAAGCTTTCTTT.

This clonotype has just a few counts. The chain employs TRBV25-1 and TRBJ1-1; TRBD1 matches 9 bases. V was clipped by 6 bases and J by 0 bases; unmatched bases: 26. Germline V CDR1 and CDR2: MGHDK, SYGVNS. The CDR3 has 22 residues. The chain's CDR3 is CASSQTGGYLYEPINLNTEAFF. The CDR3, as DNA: TGTGCCAGCAGCCAGACAGGGGGGTATCTTTACGAACCCATTAACCTGAACACTGAAGCTTTCTTT.

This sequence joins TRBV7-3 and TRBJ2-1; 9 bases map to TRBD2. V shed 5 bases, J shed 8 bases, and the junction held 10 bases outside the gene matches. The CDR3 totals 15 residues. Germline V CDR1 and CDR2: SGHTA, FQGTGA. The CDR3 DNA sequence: TGTGCCAGCAGCGCAACTAGCGGGCATCTAGATGAGCAGTTCTTC. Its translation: CASSATSGHLDEQFF.

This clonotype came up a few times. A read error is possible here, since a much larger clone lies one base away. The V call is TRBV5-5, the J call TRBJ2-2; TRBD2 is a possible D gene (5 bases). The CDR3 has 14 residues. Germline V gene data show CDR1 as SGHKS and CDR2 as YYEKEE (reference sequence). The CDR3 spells CASSFGPTTGELSF. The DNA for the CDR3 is TGTGCCAGCAGCTTCGGACCGACCACCGGGGAGCTGTCTTTT.

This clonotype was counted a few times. The chain's CDR3 is CASSTFRDSDHSGNTIYF. CDR3 nucleotide sequence: TGTGCCAGTAGTACATTCCGGGACTCTGACCACTCTGGAAACACCATATATTTT. The chain recombines TRBV19 with TRBJ1-3; D possibly corresponds to TRBD1 (5 bases). V was pared by 4 bases and J by 0 bases, with 19 bases between. This CDR3 has 18 amino acids. In germline, CDR1 is LNHDA, CDR2 SQIVND (reference sequence).

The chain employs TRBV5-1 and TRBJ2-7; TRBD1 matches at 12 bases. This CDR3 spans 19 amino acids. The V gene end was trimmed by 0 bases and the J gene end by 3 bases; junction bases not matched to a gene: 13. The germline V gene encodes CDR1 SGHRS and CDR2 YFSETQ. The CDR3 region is CASSLAMGQGANLDYEQYF. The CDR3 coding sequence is TGCGCCAGCAGCTTGGCGATGGGACAGGGGGCAAACCTAGACTACGAGCAGTACTTC.

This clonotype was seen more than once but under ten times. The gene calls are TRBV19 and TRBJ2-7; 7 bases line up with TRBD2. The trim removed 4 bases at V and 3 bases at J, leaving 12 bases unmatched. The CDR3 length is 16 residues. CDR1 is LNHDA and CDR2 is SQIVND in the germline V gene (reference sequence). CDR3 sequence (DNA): TGTGCCAGTAGTAGCCGCCCGGGGGGTGTCTTCTACGAGCAGTACTTC. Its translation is CASSSRPGGVFYEQYF.

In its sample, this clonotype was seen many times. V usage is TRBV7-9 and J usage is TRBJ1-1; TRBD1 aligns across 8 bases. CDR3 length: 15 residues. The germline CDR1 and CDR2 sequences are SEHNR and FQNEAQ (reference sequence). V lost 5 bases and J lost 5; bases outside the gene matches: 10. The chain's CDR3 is CASSPPDRDGTEAFF. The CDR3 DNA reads TGTGCCAGCAGCCCCCCGGACAGGGACGGTACTGAAGCTTTCTTT.

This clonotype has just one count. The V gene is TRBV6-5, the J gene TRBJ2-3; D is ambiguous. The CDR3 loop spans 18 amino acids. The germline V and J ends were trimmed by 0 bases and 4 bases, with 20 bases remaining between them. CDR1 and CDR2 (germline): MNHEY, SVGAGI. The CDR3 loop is CASSYSTAASAASDTQYF. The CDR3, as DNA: TGTGCCAGCAGTTACTCGACGGCGGCCTCCGCTGCATCAGATACGCAGTATTTT.

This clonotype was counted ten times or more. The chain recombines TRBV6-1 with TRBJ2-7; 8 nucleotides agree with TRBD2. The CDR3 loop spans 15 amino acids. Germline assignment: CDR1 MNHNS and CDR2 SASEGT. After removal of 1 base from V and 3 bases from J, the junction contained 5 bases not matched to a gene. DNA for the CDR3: TGTGCCAGCAGTGAAGAAAGTCTAGCGGGCTACGAGCAGTACTTC. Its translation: CASSEESLAGYEQYF.

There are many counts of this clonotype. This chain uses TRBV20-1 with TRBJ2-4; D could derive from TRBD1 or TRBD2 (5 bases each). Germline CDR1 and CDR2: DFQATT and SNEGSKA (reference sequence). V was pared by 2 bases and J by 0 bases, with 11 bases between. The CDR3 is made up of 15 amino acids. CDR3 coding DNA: TGCAGTGCTAGATCCCAGGGACGAGCCAAAAACATTCAGTACTTC. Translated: CSARSQGRAKNIQYF.

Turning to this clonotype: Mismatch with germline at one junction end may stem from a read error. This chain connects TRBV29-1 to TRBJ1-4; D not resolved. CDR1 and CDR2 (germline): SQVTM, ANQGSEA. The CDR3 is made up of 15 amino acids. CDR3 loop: CGVLDTHATNEKLFF. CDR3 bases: TGCGGCGTCTTAGATACTCATGCAACTAATGAAAAACTGTTTTTT.